The next 5 T cell receptor beta chains were all read from a single sample in a study of a mutant IDH1 vaccine in newly diagnosed glioma. TCRdb's copy holds only in-frame clones and misses some; the assay was immunoSEQ multiplex PCR. The sample holds 40,000 or so clones, around 84% seen once. These TCRs are of unknown antigen specificity. The time point denotes: week 11, during vaccination. Doses consisted of 300 ug of mutant IDH1 20-mer peptide each, paired with topical imiquimod. The source was PBMCs, collected from a glioma patient whose treatment included an IDH1 peptide vaccine. These receptors came from a man between 35 and 55 years old with glioma.

The V call is TRBV5-3, the J call TRBJ1-2; D is unclear. TRBV5-3 is labeled an ORF, and its function is uncertain. V lost 1 base, J lost 4 bases, and 20 bases lay in between. This CDR3 contains 17 residues. Here the CDR3 DNA reads TGTGCCAGAAGCTTGCAAGTATCAGGTTCGGGGATCTATGGCTACACCTTC. Protein product: CARSLQVSGSGIYGYTF.

The rearrangement joins TRBV21-1 to TRBJ2-7. TRBV21-1 counts as a pseudogene. The CDR3 consists of 13 residues. CDR3 in amino acids: CASISYRSYEQYF. CDR3 nucleotide sequence: TGTGCCAGCATTTCGTACCGCTCCTACGAGCAGTACTTC.

This clone has more than one count but fewer than ten. The rearrangement joins TRBV28 to TRBJ2-3; 15 positions agree with TRBD2. Germline V gene lookup returns CDR1 MDHEN and CDR2 SYDVKM. The CDR3 has 16 residues. Trimming took 4 bases from V and 7 from J; bases not matched to a gene: 6. The CDR3 sequence: CASSSWTSGRVNTQYF. The CDR3 DNA reads as TGTGCCAGCAGTTCGTGGACTAGCGGGAGGGTAAATACGCAGTATTTT. Full variable domain (missing parts from reference TRBV28 and TRBJ2-3): DVKVTQSSRYLVKRTGEKVFLECVQDMDHENMFWYRQDPGLGLRLIYFSYDVKMKEKGDIPEGYSVSREKKERFSLILESASTNQTSMYLCASSSWTSGRVNTQYFGPGTRLTVL.

The V call is TRBV6-5, the J call TRBJ2-1; TRBD2 aligns across 8 bases. CDR1 MNHEY and CDR2 SVGAGI come from the germline V gene. CDR3 size: 15 residues. J lost 4 bases, V lost 2 bases, and 4 bases had no gene match. This CDR3 is CASSYSLAGYNEQFF. DNA of the CDR3: TGTGCCAGCAGTTACAGTCTAGCGGGTTACAATGAGCAGTTCTTC.

This sequence joins TRBV10-3 and TRBJ1-2; 7 bases align to TRBD1. This CDR3 spans 13 amino acids. Germline lookup yields CDR1 ENHRY and CDR2 SYGVKD. Losses at the gene ends were 6 bases for V and 4 bases for J; bases not matched to a gene: 5. In nucleotides, the CDR3 is TGTGCCATCAGCAATGACAGGGTCTATGGCTACACCTTC. It is translated as CAISNDRVYGYTF.